The following is a T cell receptor beta chain sequence with its context. These data originate in a study of blood T cell repertoires in COVID-19. Across the whole study: COVID-19 samples from acute and convalescent phases originated in the United States, Italy and Spain.

This CDR3 region has 14 residues. The germline V gene has CDR1 LNHDA and CDR2 SQIVND (reference sequence). Trimming shortened V by 3 bases and J by 6 bases, and 9 bases separated the two germline ends. Cohort allocation depended upon clinical history that participants reported. What the recovered Cohort 3 donors had was two negative PCRs, clearance, or symptom resolution. In the original processing: From reference gene primer amplification, estimates of nucleated cell counts were derived. Profiled with immunoSEQ multiplex PCR; TCRdb holds only in-frame clones, not every one. V and J calls and clone size are copied from that table; D and trimming were computed from the DNA. The sample lists 400,000 to 500,000 clones; 70% to 90% were seen once.

Sequencing input: PBMCs or T cells enriched from blood (not recorded which). The chain is built from TRBV19 and TRBJ1-6, with D possibly being TRBD1 (6 bases). The receptor comes from a woman between 40 and 55 years old who had recovered from COVID-19. CDR3 coding DNA: TGTGCCAGTAGTATTCAGGGGCGTAATTCACCCCTCCACTTT. It is translated as CASSIQGRNSPLHF.